The 3 T cell receptor beta chains reported below all come from one sample, sequenced in a study of T cells expressing NK-cell markers. TCRdb re-called the 5' RACE reads and gives one entry per CDR3 protein, without DNA. This sample's table reports about 110,000 distinct CDR3 sequences. The sample taken for sequencing was blood T cells: a sorted CD56 or NKG2C T cell subset, CD4+ or CD8+ T cells, or bulk PBMC T cells (not recorded which). These receptors were collected from a woman aged 18-70 years in good health.

The V and J genes are TRBV7-8 and TRBJ2-3; TCRdb returns TRBD2, unconfirmable since there is no DNA. CDR1 and CDR2 (germline): SGHVS, FQNEAQ. The CDR3 length is 17 residues. The CDR3: CASSLLPTSGGTDTQYF.

The V call is TRBV7-9, the J call TRBJ2-1. CDR3 length: 13 residues. The germline V gene has CDR1 SEHNR and CDR2 FQNEAQ (reference sequence). The CDR3 loop is CASRLASNNEQFF. Together with reference TRBV7-9 and TRBJ2-1, the CDR3 gives the full variable domain: DTGVSQNPRHKITKRGQNVTFRCDPISEHNRLYWYRQTLGQGPEFLTYFQNEAQLEKSRLLSDRFSAERPKGSFSTLEIQRTEQGDSAMYLCASRLASNNEQFFGPGTRLTVL.

V and J are TRBV5-6 and TRBJ2-5; with no DNA, the TCRdb D assignment of TRBD1 cannot be verified. CDR3 length equals 16 residues. In germline, CDR1 is SGHDT, CDR2 YYEEEE. CDR3 loop: CASSPPFGGDQETQYF.